This T cell receptor (beta chain) was sequenced for a study of response to subunit inactivated influenza vaccine. TCRdb recomputed calls from the RT-PCR reads with MiXCR, one row per CDR3 protein. The sample holds 650,000 to 800,000 distinct CDR3 sequences; approximately 15% are singletons and the top ten take 6% to 8%. Germline V lookup: CDR1 SGHAT, CDR2 FQDESV (reference sequence). This CDR3 spans 18 amino acids. V was trimmed by 2 bases and J by 0 bases, leaving 17 bases between them. There are a few counts of this clonotype. The input for sequencing was PBMCs from blood, taken roughly 15 days before vaccination. The chain employs TRBV11-1 and TRBJ2-1; D is possibly TRBD2 (6 bases). This clonotype was sampled from a man in his fifties who received an inactivated influenza vaccine. The CDR3 DNA reads as TGTGCCAGCAGCTTACGGATTACACGGAGGGGCTCCTACAATGAGCAGTTCTTC. Protein sequence: CASSLRITRRGSYNEQFF.